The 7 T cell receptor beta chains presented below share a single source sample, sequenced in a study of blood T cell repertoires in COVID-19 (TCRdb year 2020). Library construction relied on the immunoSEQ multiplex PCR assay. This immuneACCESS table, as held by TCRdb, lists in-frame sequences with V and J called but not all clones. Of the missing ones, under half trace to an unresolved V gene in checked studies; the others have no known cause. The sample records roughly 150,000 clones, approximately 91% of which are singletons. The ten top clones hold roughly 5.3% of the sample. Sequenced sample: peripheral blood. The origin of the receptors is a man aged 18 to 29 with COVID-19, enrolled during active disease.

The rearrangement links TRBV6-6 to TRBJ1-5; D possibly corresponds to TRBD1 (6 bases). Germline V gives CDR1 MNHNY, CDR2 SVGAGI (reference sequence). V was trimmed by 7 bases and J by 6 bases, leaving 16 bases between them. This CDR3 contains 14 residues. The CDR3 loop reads CASIGRGYSQPQHF. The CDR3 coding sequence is TGTGCCAGCATCGGCAGGGGCTACTCTCAGCCCCAGCATTTT.

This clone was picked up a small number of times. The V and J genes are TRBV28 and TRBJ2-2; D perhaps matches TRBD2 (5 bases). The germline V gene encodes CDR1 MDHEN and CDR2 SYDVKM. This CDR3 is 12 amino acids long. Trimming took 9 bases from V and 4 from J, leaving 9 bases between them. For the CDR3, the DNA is TGTGCCAGTCCTAGCTTCACCGGGGAGCTGTTTTTT. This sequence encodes CASPSFTGELFF. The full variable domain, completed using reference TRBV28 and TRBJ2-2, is DVKVTQSSRYLVKRTGEKVFLECVQDMDHENMFWYRQDPGLGLRLIYFSYDVKMKEKGDIPEGYSVSREKKERFSLILESASTNQTSMYLCASPSFTGELFFGEGSRLTVL.

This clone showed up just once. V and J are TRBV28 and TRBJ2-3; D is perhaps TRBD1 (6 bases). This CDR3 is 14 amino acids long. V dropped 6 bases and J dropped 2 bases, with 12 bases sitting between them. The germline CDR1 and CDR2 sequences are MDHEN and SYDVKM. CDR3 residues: CASRETGFTDTQYF. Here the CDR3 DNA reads TGTGCCAGCAGAGAAACAGGGTTCACAGATACGCAGTATTTT.

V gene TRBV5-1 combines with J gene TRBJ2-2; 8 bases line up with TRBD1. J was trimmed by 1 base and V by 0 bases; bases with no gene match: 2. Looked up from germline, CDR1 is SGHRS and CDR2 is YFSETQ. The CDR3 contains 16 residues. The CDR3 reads CASSLGDRWNTGELFF. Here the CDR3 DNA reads TGCGCCAGCAGCTTGGGGGACAGGTGGAACACCGGGGAGCTGTTTTTT. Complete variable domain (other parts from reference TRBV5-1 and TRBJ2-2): KAGVTQTPRYLIKTRGQQVTLSCSPISGHRSVSWYQQTPGQGLQFLFEYFSETQRNKGNFPGRFSGRQFSNSRSEMNVSTLELGDSALYLCASSLGDRWNTGELFFGEGSRLTVL.

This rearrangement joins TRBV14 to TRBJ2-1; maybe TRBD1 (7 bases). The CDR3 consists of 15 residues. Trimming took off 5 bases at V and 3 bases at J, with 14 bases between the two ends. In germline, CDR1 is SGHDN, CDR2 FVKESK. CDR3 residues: CASSGRQGGYNEQFF. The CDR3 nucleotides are TGTGCCAGCAGCGGTCGACAGGGAGGCTACAATGAGCAGTTCTTC.

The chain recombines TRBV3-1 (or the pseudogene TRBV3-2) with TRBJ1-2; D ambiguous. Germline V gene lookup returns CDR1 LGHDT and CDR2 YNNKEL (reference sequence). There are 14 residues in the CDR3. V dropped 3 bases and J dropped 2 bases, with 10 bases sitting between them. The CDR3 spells CASSQNAINYGYTF. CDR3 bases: TGTGCCAGCAGCCAGAACGCGATCAACTATGGCTACACCTTC.

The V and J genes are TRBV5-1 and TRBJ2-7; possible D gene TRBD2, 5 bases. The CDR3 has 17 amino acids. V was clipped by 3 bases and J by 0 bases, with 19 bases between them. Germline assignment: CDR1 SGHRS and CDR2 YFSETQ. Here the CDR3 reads CASSSWRSDDLSYEQYF. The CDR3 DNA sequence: TGCGCCAGCAGCTCATGGAGGTCAGACGACCTCTCCTACGAGCAGTACTTC.